This entry describes one TCR beta chain. This clonotype was seen many times. The antigen it recognizes is unknown. Base qualities are not provided; no much larger clone lies one nucleotide away. This record belongs to a study of neurological immune-mediated disorders (dated by TCRdb to the late 2010s). Describing the broader study: Peripheral blood TCR-beta repertoires from patients with HTLV-I-associated myelopathy (HAM/TSP), patients with multiple sclerosis, and healthy controls were compared in the study using UMI-based sequencing. The approximately 96 TCR-beta libraries covered PBMC samples along with longitudinal samples, technical triplicates, and paired sorted CD4+ and CD8+ T-cell subsets. Longitudinal HAM/TSP and healthy donors were sampled at 3 time-points each (about 3-45 month intervals). Of the approximately 66 subjects in the cohort, around 15 were HAM/TSP patients, about 34 were multiple sclerosis patients, and about 20 were healthy controls.

cDNA was synthesized by template-switch 5'RACE using a primer with a 10-nucleotide random unique molecular identifier that tagged each TCR transcript. Each sequencing run produced over 190 million TCR-beta sequences covering 15-18 subjects. The RNeasy kit was used to extract total RNA. TCR-beta VDJ regions were amplified with primers for the TCR constant region and the 5'RACE anchor, using the KAPA Real-time Library Amplification kit. A first PCR added sample indexes and Illumina adaptors, and a second PCR then raised library yield. After Ampure bead purification, the roughly 650 bp TCR product was size-selected on a 2% E-gel SizeSelection system. Before pooling, libraries had their quality checked on a Bioanalyzer, their concentration measured with Qubit, and their quantity determined with the Kapa Library Quantification kit. An Illumina HiSeq 2500 sequenced the libraries paired-end 2 x 150 bp. To increase sequence diversity, about 24-32% phiX was spiked into each library pool. The published analysis was carried out like this. The UMI-based MiGEC pipeline processed quality-filtered reads and removed over 75% of raw TCR sequences during error correction. VDJ genes were aligned to IMGT germline references, and each clonotype was defined by a unique CDR3 amino acid sequence together with V-J genes. Clonal expansion, Shannon diversity and CDR3 relatedness (CalcPairwiseDistances, ClusterSamples) were evaluated with VDJtools, and phylogenetic trees were built with CLCbio workbench. A clone was classed as expanded if it had 8 or more unique UMIs, a cutoff based on coefficient-of-variation modelling across technical triplicates. TCRdb passed the public sequencing reads through fastp at Q25 and MiXCR, retaining productive beta sequences. A single entry per CDR3 protein holds the most common genes and DNA from its merged rows. These V and J calls are TCRdb output, not the study's own analysis. The sample table holds fewer than 90,000 distinct CDR3 sequences, of which roughly 10% were seen once. The ten largest account for approximately 9.7% of the sample.

Sample time point, as interpreted from the label and publication: longitudinal time-point 1 (baseline). The healthy controls were volunteers from blood banks in Maryland, USA. Libraries from unsorted PBMCs were made from 2 million PBMCs kept in RNAlater at -80 degrees C until RNA extraction. Peripheral blood was subjected to Ficoll-Hypaque density gradient centrifugation to isolate PBMCs, which were then cryopreserved in liquid nitrogen. Study-wide findings and limitations: TCR clonal expansion was highest in HAM/TSP patients and lowest in MS patients, with MS patients falling below even healthy controls. No identical CDR3 amino acid sequences were found to be shared among expanded clones across subjects, suggesting that TCR-beta repertoires were private in all groups.

Including cysteine and phenylalanine, the CDR3 has 14 amino acids. Only CDR3 DNA is held: 42 bases, read in frame from base 1. V is pruned by 7 bases and J by 5 bases, leaving 11 bases of the junction without a gene match. Per the germline V gene, SQVTM is the CDR1 and ANQGSEA is the CDR2. Sequencing input: PBMCs. The chain joins TRBV29-1 to TRBJ1-5; TRBD1 aligns with 7 central bases. This sequence originates from a man younger than 45 in good health. The base sequence is TGCAGCGCTACCACTGACAGGGTCCATCAGCCCCAGCATTTT. It translates to CSATTDRVHQPQHF.